A single sample is the source of the 20 T cell receptor beta chains below, sequenced in a study of spatial heterogeneity in lung cancer. Sample time point: blood at routine non-recurrence follow-up after resection. The input material, whole RNA from tumor, nontumor lung or frozen PBMC, was sequenced unsorted. TCRdb reprocessed the 5' RACE reads with MiXCR, giving one entry per CDR3 protein. Seen here are more than 95,000 distinct CDR3 sequences, 10% to 15% observed once, and the top ten hold around 17%. Sequenced material: PBMCs, taken at follow-up. Receptor source: a male donor with early-stage non-small cell lung cancer.

V and J are TRBV7-6 and TRBJ2-1, with D possibly TRBD2 on 7 matching bases. V shed 5 bases and J shed 0 bases, with 17 bases lying between them. In germline, CDR1 is SGHVS, CDR2 FNYEAQ. This CDR3 has 17 residues. In nucleotides, the CDR3 is TGTGCCAGCAGCCCCCGAACGGGGGGCTCCTCCTACAATGAGCAGTTCTTC. This encodes CASSPRTGGSSYNEQFF.

The chain couples TRBV18 to TRBJ1-6; 7 bases are shared with TRBD1. After removal of 6 bases from V and 11 bases from J, the junction contained 13 bases not matched to a gene. The CDR3 length is 15 residues. Germline V lookup: CDR1 KGHSH, CDR2 LQKENI. CDR3 in amino acids: CASSPREGAATPLHF. As DNA, the CDR3 is TGTGCCAGCTCTCCGCGAGAGGGGGCGGCGACACCCCTCCACTTT.

In its sample, this clonotype was seen many times. The chain recombines TRBV5-1 with TRBJ2-1; D possibly matches TRBD1 or TRBD2 (5 bases each). The CDR3 totals 15 residues. CDR1 SGHRS and CDR2 YFSETQ come from the germline V gene. The ends were cut back, 0 bases at V and 5 bases at J, with 12 bases in the middle. The CDR3 sequence is CASSLAVGTDNEQFF. CDR3 nucleotide sequence: TGCGCCAGCAGCTTGGCCGTGGGGACCGACAATGAGCAGTTCTTC.

This clonotype has just a few counts. This chain connects TRBV6-1 to TRBJ2-3; 10 positions match TRBD1. With 3 bases clipped from V and 10 bases from J, the junction kept 4 bases outside the gene matches. CDR1 is MNHNS, CDR2 SASEGT, per germline. The CDR3 runs 13 residues. For the CDR3, the DNA is TGTGCCAGCAGTGAGGAAGGACAGGGGGCGCAGTATTTT. Residues: CASSEEGQGAQYF.

This chain connects TRBV24-1 to TRBJ2-3; 11 bases map to TRBD2. Germline assignment: CDR1 KGHDR and CDR2 SFDVKD. This CDR3 is 16 amino acids long. V lost 1 base, J lost 3 bases, and 2 bases stayed unmatched. DNA of the CDR3: TGTGCCACCAGTGATTTTAGCGGGGGGGCGACAGATACGCAGTATTTT. Its translation: CATSDFSGGATDTQYF.

This clonotype was counted at least ten times. The V and J genes are TRBV10-3 and TRBJ1-6; D remains ambiguous. CDR1 ENHRY and CDR2 SYGVKD come from the germline V gene. Trimming took 2 bases from V and 8 from J, leaving 4 bases between them. CDR3 length: 12 amino acids. CDR3 nucleotide sequence: TGTGCCATCAGTGAGCTATATTCACCCCTCCACTTT. This codes for CAISELYSPLHF.

This clonotype turned up a few times. The chain is built from TRBV5-6 and TRBJ2-5; no clear D. V lost 0 bases, J lost 3 bases, and 3 bases lay in between. CDR3 length: 12 amino acids. Looked up from germline, CDR1 is SGHDT and CDR2 is YYEEEE. The CDR3 DNA reads as TGTGCCAGCAGCTTGGTGGAAGAGACCCAGTACTTC. This translates into CASSLVEETQYF.

This clonotype has only a few counts. V and J are TRBV4-1 and TRBJ1-5, with a possible D match to TRBD1 (5 bases). In germline, CDR1 is MGHRA, CDR2 YSYEKL. CDR3 length equals 14 residues. The V end was cut by 0 bases, the J end by 9 bases, with 12 bases between. This chain's CDR3 is CASSQDRAPGPQHF. The DNA of the CDR3 is TGCGCCAGCAGCCAAGACAGGGCCCCAGGGCCCCAGCATTTT.

V and J are TRBV12-3 or TRBV12-4 and TRBJ2-2, with TRBD1 as a possible D gene (6 bases). V was clipped by 7 bases and J by 3 bases, with 21 bases between them. The CDR3 is 17 residues long. The CDR3 loop is CASNSPEPGVYTGELFF. The CDR3 DNA reads as TGTGCCAGCAACTCACCCGAACCAGGGGTCTACACCGGGGAGCTGTTTTTT.

The J gene is TRBJ2-1, the V gene TRBV9; TRBD2 might be the D (7 bases). Looked up from germline, CDR1 is SGDLS and CDR2 is YYNGEE. This CDR3 has 13 residues. The ends were cut back, 7 bases at V and 7 bases at J, with 15 bases in the middle. In DNA form, the CDR3 reads TGTGCCAGCGGGGGGGCTGGACCAAATGAGCAGTTCTTC. Amino acid sequence: CASGGAGPNEQFF. The complete variable domain, with remaining parts taken from reference TRBV9 and TRBJ2-1, reads DSGVTQTPKHLITATGQRVTLRCSPRSGDLSVYWYQQSLDQGLQFLIQYYNGEERAKGNILERFSAQQFPDLHSELNLSSLELGDSALYFCASGGAGPNEQFFGPGTRLTVL.

There are a few counts of this clonotype. The chain couples TRBV4-3 to TRBJ2-7; D uncertain. V dropped 1 base and J dropped 1 base, with 8 bases sitting between them. Germline CDR1 reads LGHNA; CDR2 reads YSLEER. The CDR3 loop spans 14 amino acids. CDR3 region: CASSQVLQSYEQYF. The DNA of the CDR3 is TGCGCCAGCAGCCAAGTTCTACAATCCTACGAGCAGTACTTC.

In this sample, this clonotype turned up a few times. The chain couples TRBV7-9 to TRBJ1-2, with a tentative D call TRBD1 (5 bases). The CDR3 sequence is 15 residues long. Trimming took off 6 bases at V and 4 bases at J, with 18 bases between the two ends. CDR1 is SEHNR, CDR2 FQNEAQ, per germline (reference sequence). The CDR3: CASSIQGSTLYGYTF. CDR3 in DNA: TGTGCCAGCAGTATCCAGGGTTCCACACTCTATGGCTACACCTTC.

This clonotype was seen a handful of times. The rearrangement uses TRBV7-9 and TRBJ1-3; 7 bases fit TRBD1. The germline V gene has CDR1 SEHNR and CDR2 FQNEAQ (reference sequence). This CDR3 spans 15 amino acids. With V trimmed by 4 bases and J by 4 bases, 7 bases remained unmatched. In DNA form, the CDR3 reads TGTGCCAGCAGCTCAGACAGGGTCGCGGGAAACACCATATATTTT. Protein sequence: CASSSDRVAGNTIYF. The variable domain in full, completed from reference TRBV7-9 and TRBJ1-3, reads DTGVSQNPRHKITKRGQNVTFRCDPISEHNRLYWYRQTLGQGPEFLTYFQNEAQLEKSRLLSDRFSAERPKGSFSTLEIQRTEQGDSAMYLCASSSDRVAGNTIYFGEGSWLTVV.

This clonotype was picked up a small number of times. The chain carries TRBV5-1 and TRBJ2-3; TRBD1 might be the D (6 bases). The germline V gene encodes CDR1 SGHRS and CDR2 YFSETQ. CDR3 length equals 15 residues. V was clipped by 3 bases and J by 1 base, with 12 bases between them. CDR3: CASSSGTRGTDTQYF. The CDR3 DNA is TGCGCCAGCAGCTCCGGGACACGGGGCACAGATACGCAGTATTTT.

In this sample, this clonotype turned up many times. This sequence joins TRBV7-2 and TRBJ2-1; D possibly matches TRBD1 or TRBD2 (5 bases each). The CDR3 runs to 14 residues. CDR1 is SGHTA and CDR2 is FQGNSA in the germline V gene. The V end was cut by 2 bases, the J end by 12 bases, with 17 bases between. The CDR3 DNA reads TGTGCCAGCAGCTTACCTCGGCAGGGAGTGCGGCAGTTCTTC. Protein: CASSLPRQGVRQFF. Full variable domain (remainder filled in from reference TRBV7-2 and TRBJ2-1): GAGVSQSPSNKVTEKGKDVELRCDPISGHTALYWYRQSLGQGLEFLIYFQGNSAPDKSGLPSDRFSAERTGGSVSTLTIQRTQQEDSAVYLCASSLPRQGVRQFFGPGTRLTVL.

This clonotype has at least ten counts. This sequence joins TRBV20-1 and TRBJ2-7; D is uncertain. The CDR3 runs 12 residues. V lost 5 bases, J lost 2 bases, and 10 bases lay in between. The germline CDR1 and CDR2 sequences are DFQATT and SNEGSKA (reference sequence). This CDR3 is CSAPRETYEQYF. The CDR3 region has the DNA TGCAGTGCTCCACGAGAGACCTACGAGCAGTACTTC.

This clonotype occurred a few times. The CDR3 DNA is TGTGCCAGCAGCCAAGCGGAAGGCCGTCAAGAGACCCAGTACTTC. Translation gives CASSQAEGRQETQYF. J is TRBJ2-5 and V is TRBV3-1, with no clear D. V was shortened by 1 base and J by 2 bases, with 11 bases between the two germline ends. Germline values: CDR1 LGHDT, CDR2 YNNKEL (reference sequence). This CDR3 is built from 15 residues.

At least ten counts were recorded for this clonotype. The rearrangement joins TRBV29-1 to TRBJ2-3; maybe TRBD2 (6 bases). The ends were cut back, 4 bases at V and 2 bases at J, with 10 bases in the middle. Germline values: CDR1 SQVTM, CDR2 ANQGSEA. The CDR3 spans 13 residues. For the CDR3, the DNA is TGCAGCGTTGTCCGGGGGAACACAGATACGCAGTATTTT. Translated: CSVVRGNTDTQYF.

In this sample, this clonotype turned up a few times. This sequence joins TRBV6-2 or TRBV6-3 and TRBJ2-7; possibly TRBD2 for D (5 bases). The CDR3 extends over 15 amino acids. V was cut by 5 bases and J by 0 bases, with 14 bases left in between. Looked up from germline, CDR1 is MNHEY and CDR2 is SVGEGT. CDR3 DNA: TGTGCCAGCAGTACTCGAGGGATTTACTCCTACGAGCAGTACTTC. Its translation: CASSTRGIYSYEQYF.

This clonotype showed up just a few times. This chain links TRBV29-1 with TRBJ1-5, with D unresolved. The ends were cut back, 4 bases at V and 3 bases at J, with 7 bases in the middle. The CDR3 is 12 residues long. Looked up from germline, CDR1 is SQVTM and CDR2 is ANQGSEA. CDR3 protein: CSVVEANQPQHF. CDR3 coding DNA: TGCAGCGTTGTGGAGGCCAATCAGCCCCAGCATTTT.